Below, 10 T cell receptor beta chains from the same sample are listed, as sequenced in a study of OX40 agonist ivuxolimab in advanced cancers. Profiling relied on immunoSEQ multiplex PCR, and the TCRdb table lists in-frame clones only, not all of them. The sample yields tens of thousands of clones, around nine tenths seen once. The source was CD4+ or CD8+ T cells sorted from blood, collected in a trial of the OX40 agonist ivuxolimab. The receptor set was obtained from an adult with an advanced solid tumor such as melanoma, head and neck, liver or kidney cancer.

This rearrangement joins TRBV18 to TRBJ1-2; maybe TRBD1 (5 bases). The CDR3 spans 13 residues. Germline V lookup: CDR1 KGHSH, CDR2 LQKENI. Trimming removed 2 bases at V and 6 bases at J, with 10 bases between. This chain's CDR3 is CASSPKGRDGYTF. DNA for the CDR3: TGTGCCAGCTCACCAAAGGGGCGAGATGGCTACACCTTC. The variable domain in full, completed from reference TRBV18 and TRBJ1-2, reads NAGVMQNPRHLVRRRGQEARLRCSPMKGHSHVYWYRQLPEEGLKFMVYLQKENIIDESGMPKERFSAEFPKEGPSILRIQQVVRGDSAAYFCASSPKGRDGYTFGSGTRLTVV.

The J gene is TRBJ2-5, the V gene TRBV5-6; D gene unclear. The V end lost 4 bases, the J end lost 5 bases, and 18 bases lay between the germline ends. Germline assignment: CDR1 SGHDT and CDR2 YYEEEE. This CDR3 comprises 15 residues. The CDR3 here is CASSRAPKGVETQYF. CDR3 nucleotide sequence: TGTGCCAGCAGCCGGGCCCCAAAAGGTGTCGAGACCCAGTACTTC. The full variable domain, with the rest looked up from reference TRBV5-6 and TRBJ2-5, is DAGVTQSPTHLIKTRGQQVTLRCSPKSGHDTVSWYQQALGQGPQFIFQYYEEEERQRGNFPDRFSGHQFPNYSSELNVNALLLGDSALYLCASSRAPKGVETQYFGPGTRLLVL.

The chain employs TRBV11-3 and TRBJ2-1; 10 positions agree with TRBD1. Per the germline V gene, CDR1 is SGHNT and CDR2 is YENEEA. This CDR3 is 14 amino acids long. V lost 5 bases, J lost 9 bases, and 7 bases stayed unmatched. CDR3 in DNA: TGTGCCAGCAGCCGCCGACAGGGGGCCGGTGAGCAGTTCTTC. The encoded protein is CASSRRQGAGEQFF. The full variable domain, with the rest looked up from reference TRBV11-3 and TRBJ2-1, is EAGVVQSPRYKIIEKKQPVAFWCNPISGHNTLYWYLQNLGQGPELLIRYENEEAVDDSQLPKDRFSAERLKGVDSTLKIQPAELGDSAVYLCASSRRQGAGEQFFGPGTRLTVL.

V gene TRBV9 combines with J gene TRBJ1-1; maybe TRBD1 (6 bases). Trimming shortened V by 4 bases and J by 0 bases, and 10 bases separated the two germline ends. This CDR3 spans 14 amino acids. Germline V lookup: CDR1 SGDLS, CDR2 YYNGEE. The CDR3 reads CASSMGQVNTEAFF. The CDR3 region has the DNA TGTGCCAGCAGCATGGGACAAGTGAACACTGAAGCTTTCTTT.

This sequence joins TRBV14 and TRBJ1-6, with D maybe TRBD1 (5 bases). The CDR3 runs to 16 residues. With 4 bases removed from V and 7 bases from J, the gap between germline ends came to 17 bases. Germline CDR1 is SGHDN and CDR2 is FVKESK. The chain's CDR3 is CASSPGDHVKNSPLHF. The DNA for the CDR3 is TGTGCCAGCAGCCCTGGGGACCACGTTAAGAATTCACCCCTCCACTTT. Combining the CDR3 with reference TRBV14 and TRBJ1-6 gives the whole variable domain EAGVTQFPSHSVIEKGQTVTLRCDPISGHDNLYWYRRVMGKEIKFLLHFVKESKQDESGMPNNRFLAERTGGTYSTLKVQPAELEDSGVYFCASSPGDHVKNSPLHFGNGTRLTVT.

This chain's CDR3 is CASRYLQGQPQHF. In DNA form, the CDR3 reads TGTGCCAGCAGATATCTACAGGGGCAGCCCCAGCATTTT. V is TRBV6-5 and J is TRBJ1-5; 7 positions match TRBD1. This CDR3 is 13 amino acids long. V lost 6 bases to trimming and J lost 7 bases; unmatched junction nucleotides: 6. CDR1 is MNHEY and CDR2 is SVGAGI in the germline V gene.

This clone showed up just once. The V and J genes are TRBV14 and TRBJ2-4; maybe TRBD1 (7 bases). V was cut by 3 bases and J by 2 bases, with 11 bases left in between. The CDR3 extends over 15 amino acids. Germline V gene sequence: CDR1 SGHDN, CDR2 FVKESK. The CDR3: CASSQQGGTKNIQYF. In nucleotides, the CDR3 is TGTGCCAGCAGCCAGCAGGGGGGTACCAAAAACATTCAGTACTTC.

The chain employs TRBV7-6 and TRBJ2-3; possibly TRBD1 or TRBD2 for D (5 bases each). The CDR3 runs 17 residues. Germline V CDR1 and CDR2: SGHVS, FNYEAQ. The V and J ends lost 1 base and 1 base respectively, with 15 bases between them. The CDR3 reads CASSLGSGRSGTDTQYF. CDR3 DNA sequence: TGTGCCAGCAGCTTAGGATCGGGACGAAGTGGCACAGATACGCAGTATTTT.

In its sample, this clone was seen a few times. The V and J genes are TRBV5-4 and TRBJ2-7, with 7 bases matching TRBD2. This CDR3 region has 15 residues. V trimming: 0 bases; J trimming: 2 bases; junction bases outside the gene matches: 5. Germline lookup yields CDR1 SGHNT and CDR2 YYREEE (reference sequence). The CDR3 DNA follows: TGTGCCAGCAGCTTGGAGGCAGGGAGGGCCTACGAGCAGTACTTC. Amino acids: CASSLEAGRAYEQYF.

The chain uses TRBV16 and TRBJ1-5; D remains unclear. This CDR3 has 15 residues. V gave up 0 bases and J gave up 0 bases, with 6 bases separating them. Germline V CDR1 and CDR2: KGHSY, FQNENV. CDR3 region: CASSQSRHSNQPQHF. The DNA of the CDR3 is TGTGCCAGCAGCCAATCCCGACATAGCAATCAGCCCCAGCATTTT.